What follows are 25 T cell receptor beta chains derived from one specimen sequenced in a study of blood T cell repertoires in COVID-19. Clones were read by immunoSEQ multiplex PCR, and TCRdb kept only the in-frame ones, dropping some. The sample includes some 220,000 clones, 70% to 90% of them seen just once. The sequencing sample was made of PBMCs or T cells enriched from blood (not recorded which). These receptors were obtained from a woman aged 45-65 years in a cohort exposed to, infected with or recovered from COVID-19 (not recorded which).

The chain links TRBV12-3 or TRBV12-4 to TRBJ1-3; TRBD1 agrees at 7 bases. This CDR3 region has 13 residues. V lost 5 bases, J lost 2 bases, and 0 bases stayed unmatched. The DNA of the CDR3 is TGTGCCAGCAGTACAGGGGCTGGAAACACCATATATTTT. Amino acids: CASSTGAGNTIYF.

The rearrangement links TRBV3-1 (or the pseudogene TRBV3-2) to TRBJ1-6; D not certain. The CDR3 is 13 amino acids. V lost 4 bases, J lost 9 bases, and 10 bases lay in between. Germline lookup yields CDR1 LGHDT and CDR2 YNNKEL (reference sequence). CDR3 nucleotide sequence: TGTGCCAGCAGCCCAAGGGAGGGTTCACCCCTCCACTTT. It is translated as CASSPREGSPLHF.

The CDR3 DNA reads as TGTGCCAGCAGTGGGGTCGGGCAGGGTGTTTCACCCCTCCACTTT. Translated: CASSGVGQGVSPLHF. The chain recombines TRBV6-2 or TRBV6-3 with TRBJ1-6; D is perhaps TRBD1 (5 bases). The CDR3 is 15 residues long. Germline V gene lookup returns CDR1 MNHEY and CDR2 SVGEGT. Between the trimmed V and J ends, which lost 5 bases and 9 bases, there was a span of 17 bases.

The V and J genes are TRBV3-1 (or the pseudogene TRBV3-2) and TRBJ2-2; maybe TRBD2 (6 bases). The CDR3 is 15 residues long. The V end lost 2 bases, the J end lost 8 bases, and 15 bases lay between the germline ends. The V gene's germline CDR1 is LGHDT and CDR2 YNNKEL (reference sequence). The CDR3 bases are TGTGCCAGCAGCCAACGAGGCGGGAAAATTGGGGAGCTGTTTTTT. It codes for CASSQRGGKIGELFF.

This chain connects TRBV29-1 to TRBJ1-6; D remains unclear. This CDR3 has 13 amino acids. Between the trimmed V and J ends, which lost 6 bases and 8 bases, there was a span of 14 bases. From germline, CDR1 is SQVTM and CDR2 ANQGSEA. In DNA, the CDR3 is TGCAGCGTGGGCGAGGGTCGGGATTCACCCCTCCACTTT. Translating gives CSVGEGRDSPLHF.

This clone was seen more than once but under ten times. The CDR3 is CATSDPSTGLKKYEQFF. The CDR3 coding sequence is TGTGCCACCAGTGATCCAAGCACGGGACTCAAAAAATATGAGCAGTTCTTC. This sequence joins TRBV24-1 and TRBJ2-1; tentative D call: TRBD2 (6 bases). Trimming left V 3 bases short and J 8 bases short, with 22 bases between. CDR1 is KGHDR, CDR2 SFDVKD, per germline. The length of the CDR3 is 17 residues.

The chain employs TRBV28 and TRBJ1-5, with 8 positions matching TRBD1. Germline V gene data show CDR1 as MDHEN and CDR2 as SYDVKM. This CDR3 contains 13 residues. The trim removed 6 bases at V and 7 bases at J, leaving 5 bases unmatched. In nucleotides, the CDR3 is TGTGCCAGCAGCGCTGACAGGGGACAGCCCCAGCATTTT. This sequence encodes CASSADRGQPQHF.

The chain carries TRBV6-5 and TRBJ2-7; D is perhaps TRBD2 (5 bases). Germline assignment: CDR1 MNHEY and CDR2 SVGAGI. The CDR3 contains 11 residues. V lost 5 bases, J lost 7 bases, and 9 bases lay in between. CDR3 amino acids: CASSPPGEQYF. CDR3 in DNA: TGTGCCAGCAGTCCACCGGGGGAGCAGTACTTC.

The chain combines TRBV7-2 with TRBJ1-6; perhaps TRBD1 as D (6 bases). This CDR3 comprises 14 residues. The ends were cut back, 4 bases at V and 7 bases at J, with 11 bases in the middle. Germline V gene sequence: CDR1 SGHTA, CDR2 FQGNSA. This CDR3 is CASSSGTLNSPLHF. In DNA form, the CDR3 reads TGTGCCAGCAGCTCCGGGACACTAAATTCACCCCTCCACTTT.

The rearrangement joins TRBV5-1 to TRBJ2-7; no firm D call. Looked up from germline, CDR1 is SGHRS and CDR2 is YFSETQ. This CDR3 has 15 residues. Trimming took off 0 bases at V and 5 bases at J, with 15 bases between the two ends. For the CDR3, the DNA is TGCGCCAGCAGCTTGGTCCCAGGCAAGGCCAACGAGCAGTACTTC. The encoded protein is CASSLVPGKANEQYF.

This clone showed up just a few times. CDR3 in DNA: TGTGCCAGCAGCGCCGGACAGGTGAACACTGAAGCTTTCTTT. Its translation is CASSAGQVNTEAFF. This chain links TRBV7-2 with TRBJ1-1; 7 bases line up with TRBD1. V lost 5 bases and J lost 0; bases outside the gene matches: 3. The CDR3 runs to 14 residues. Germline CDR1 is SGHTA and CDR2 is FQGNSA.

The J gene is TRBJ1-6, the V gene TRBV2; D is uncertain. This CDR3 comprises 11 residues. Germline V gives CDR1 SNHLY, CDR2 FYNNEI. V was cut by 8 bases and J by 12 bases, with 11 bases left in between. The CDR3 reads CASENPGPLHF. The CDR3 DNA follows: TGTGCCAGCGAGAATCCGGGACCCCTCCACTTT.

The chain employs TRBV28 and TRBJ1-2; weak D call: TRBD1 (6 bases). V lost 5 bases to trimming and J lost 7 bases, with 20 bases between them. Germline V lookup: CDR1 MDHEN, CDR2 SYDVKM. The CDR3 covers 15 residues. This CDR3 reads CASSLWGGALVGYTF. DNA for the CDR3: TGTGCCAGCAGTCTGTGGGGGGGCGCTTTGGTTGGCTACACCTTC.

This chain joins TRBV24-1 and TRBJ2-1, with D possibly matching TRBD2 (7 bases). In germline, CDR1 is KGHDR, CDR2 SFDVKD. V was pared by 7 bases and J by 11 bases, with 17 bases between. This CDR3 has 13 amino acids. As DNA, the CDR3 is TGTGCCACCAGCGCGGGGGCCCCATATCAGCAGTTCTTC. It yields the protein CATSAGAPYQQFF.

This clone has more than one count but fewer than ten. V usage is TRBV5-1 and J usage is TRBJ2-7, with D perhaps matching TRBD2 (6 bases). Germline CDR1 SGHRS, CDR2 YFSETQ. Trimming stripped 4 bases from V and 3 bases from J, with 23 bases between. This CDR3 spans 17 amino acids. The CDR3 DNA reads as TGCGCCAGCAGCGCTACGCTAATGGGGCAGGGAGGCTACGAGCAGTACTTC. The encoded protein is CASSATLMGQGGYEQYF.

The CDR3 nucleotides are TGTGCCAGCCTCGACAGCGCGAACACCGGGGAGCTGTTTTTT. As protein: CASLDSANTGELFF. The chain recombines TRBV5-4 with TRBJ2-2; D is possibly TRBD1 (5 bases). Germline V CDR1 and CDR2: SGHNT, YYREEE (reference sequence). V lost 7 bases to trimming and J lost 0 bases, with 10 bases between them. The CDR3 extends over 14 amino acids. Filled out from reference TRBV5-4 and TRBJ2-2, the complete variable domain reads ETGVTQSPTHLIKTRGQQVTLRCSSQSGHNTVSWYQQALGQGPQFIFQYYREEENGRGNFPPRFSGLQFPNYSSELNVNALELDDSALYLCASLDSANTGELFFGEGSRLTVL.

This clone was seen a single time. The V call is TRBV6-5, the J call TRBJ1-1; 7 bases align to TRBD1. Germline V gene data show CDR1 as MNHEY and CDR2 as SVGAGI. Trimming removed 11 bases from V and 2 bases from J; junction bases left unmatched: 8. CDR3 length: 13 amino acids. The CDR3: CAGKGALNTEAFF. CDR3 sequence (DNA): TGTGCCGGGAAGGGGGCGCTTAACACTGAAGCTTTCTTT.

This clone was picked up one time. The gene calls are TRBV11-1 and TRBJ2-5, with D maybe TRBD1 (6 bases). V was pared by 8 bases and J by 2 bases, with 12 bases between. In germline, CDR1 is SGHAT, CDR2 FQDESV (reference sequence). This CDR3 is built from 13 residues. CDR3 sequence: CASARGGQETQYF. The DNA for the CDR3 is TGTGCCAGCGCCAGGGGCGGTCAAGAGACCCAGTACTTC.

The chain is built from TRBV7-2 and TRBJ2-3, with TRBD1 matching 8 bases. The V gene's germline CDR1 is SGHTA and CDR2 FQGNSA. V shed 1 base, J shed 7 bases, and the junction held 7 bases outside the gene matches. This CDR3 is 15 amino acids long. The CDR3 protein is CASSLVGQGGHTQYF. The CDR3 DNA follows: TGTGCCAGCAGCTTAGTTGGACAGGGCGGTCATACGCAGTATTTT. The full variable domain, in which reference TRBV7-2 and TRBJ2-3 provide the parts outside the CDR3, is GAGVSQSPSNKVTEKGKDVELRCDPISGHTALYWYRQSLGQGLEFLIYFQGNSAPDKSGLPSDRFSAERTGGSVSTLTIQRTQQEDSAVYLCASSLVGQGGHTQYFGPGTRLTVL.

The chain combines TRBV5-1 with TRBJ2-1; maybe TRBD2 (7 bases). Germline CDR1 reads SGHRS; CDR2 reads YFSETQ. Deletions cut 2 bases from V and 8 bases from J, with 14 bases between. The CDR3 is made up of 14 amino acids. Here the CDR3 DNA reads TGCGCCAGCAGCTTTCAGGGCGGGGGCGATGAGCAGTTCTTC. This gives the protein CASSFQGGGDEQFF.

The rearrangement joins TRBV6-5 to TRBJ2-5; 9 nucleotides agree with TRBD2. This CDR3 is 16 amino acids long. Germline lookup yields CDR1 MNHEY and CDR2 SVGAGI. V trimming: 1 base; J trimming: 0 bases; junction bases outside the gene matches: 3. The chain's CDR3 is CASSYLAGANQETQYF. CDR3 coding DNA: TGTGCCAGCAGTTACTTAGCGGGAGCAAACCAAGAGACCCAGTACTTC.

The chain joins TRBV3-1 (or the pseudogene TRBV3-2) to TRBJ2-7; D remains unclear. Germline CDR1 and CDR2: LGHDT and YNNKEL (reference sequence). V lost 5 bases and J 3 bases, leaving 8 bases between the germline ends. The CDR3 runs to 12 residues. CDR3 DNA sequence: TGTGCCAGCAGCGGGCAGAACTACGAGCAGTACTTC. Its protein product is CASSGQNYEQYF.

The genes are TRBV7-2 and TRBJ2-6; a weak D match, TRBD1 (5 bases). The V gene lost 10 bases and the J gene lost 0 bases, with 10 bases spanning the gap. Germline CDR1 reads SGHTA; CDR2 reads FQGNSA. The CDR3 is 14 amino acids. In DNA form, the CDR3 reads TGTGCCACAGGGCTGAGCTCTGGGGCCAACGTCCTGACTTTC. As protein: CATGLSSGANVLTF.

Here the CDR3 reads CAWAVAVNTGELFF. The CDR3 bases are TGTGCCTGGGCCGTAGCGGTGAACACCGGGGAGCTGTTTTTT. The chain recombines TRBV30 with TRBJ2-2, with TRBD2 as a possible D gene (6 bases). The CDR3 runs 14 residues. Deletions cut 5 bases from V and 1 base from J, with 11 bases between. The germline V gene has CDR1 GTSNPN and CDR2 SVGIG (reference sequence).

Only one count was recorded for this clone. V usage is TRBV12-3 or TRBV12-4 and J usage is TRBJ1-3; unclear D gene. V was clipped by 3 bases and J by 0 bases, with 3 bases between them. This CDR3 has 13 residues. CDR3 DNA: TGTGCCAGCAGTTTCATCTCTGGAAACACCATATATTTT. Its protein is CASSFISGNTIYF.